This T cell receptor beta chain came from a study of neoadjuvant anti-PD-1 for oral cavity cancer (dated by TCRdb to 2020 to 2023). As for the study more broadly: Patients mostly received three to four biweekly doses of nivolumab at 3 mg/kg before curative-intent surgical resection. A fourth nivolumab dose was given around day 43 to patients without progression, and definitive surgical resection was performed in those patients on days 50-56. Under RECIST 1.1, patients with complete response, partial response or stable disease were classed as responders, and patients with progression were classed as non-responders. The parent correlative cohort included roughly 12 patients, with an approximately 30% response rate. What the study reported, not specific to this receptor: The TCR analyses had only a few patients in each response group, and the authors called for validation in larger cohorts. Higher pretreatment blood TCRbeta clonality and lower post-treatment tumor TCRbeta clonality were correlated with higher pretreatment blood Treg/Th17 ratios. Greater tumor shrinkage was correlated with larger post-treatment sizes of preexisting intratumoral clones, suggesting that expansion of preexisting clones contributed to response.

Concerning this clone: Its antigen remains undetermined. No much larger clone is present one base from it, and per-base qualities are unavailable.

The sample's time point label, decoded: after neoadjuvant nivolumab, at surgical resection. Patients had been newly diagnosed with stage II-IVA oral cavity squamous cell carcinoma, and no prior systemic or radiation treatment had been given to the patients. The cohort was composed of patients with HPV-negative, locally advanced oral cavity squamous cell carcinoma. The samples were obtained from a longitudinal correlative study of a single-arm phase II trial testing neoadjuvant nivolumab in oral cavity squamous cell carcinoma. Subject-matched pre- and post-treatment PBMCs and tumors from three responders and three non-responders underwent genomic DNA-based TCRbeta sequencing. For tumor tissue, genomic DNA extraction relied on the Maxwell RSC DNA from Tissue kit. There are 16 amino acids in the CDR3, from cysteine to phenylalanine inclusive. Of all the DNA, just the CDR3 is kept, 48 bases in frame from base 1. CDR1 LGHNA and CDR2 YNFKEQ were looked up in the germline V gene. After removal of 2 bases from V and 5 bases from J, the junction retains 10 bases not matched to a gene.

Tumor libraries used mostly 4.5 to 5 ug of input genomic DNA for survey sequencing, with two replicates per sample. The immunoSEQ hsTCRbeta kit was used to prepare TCRbeta libraries according to the manufacturer's instructions. The finished libraries were brought together in one pool at 3 nM, which was then read using an Illumina NovaSeq 6000 S4 flow cell. The study's processing was this. The immunoSEQ Analyzer was used for raw data preprocessing and quality control. The analysis was restricted to productive rearrangements, with each unique CDR3 amino acid sequence defining a clonotype. Repertoire clonality was estimated as the Gini-Simpson index, computed with the R package tcR. Student's t test was used to compare Gini indices, while Pearson correlation assessed associations with tumor size change. TCRdb obtained this table from immuneACCESS and retained in-frame rearrangements with V and J assigned. These tables miss some clones; where compared with another copy, unresolved V genes account for less than half of the shortfall, and the remainder is unexplained. That table supplies the V and J calls and clone size; D and trimming were determined from the DNA. Across this sample there are around 6,000 clones, with roughly 54% seen only once. In total, the top ten clones hold 7.2% of the sample.

This TCR came from a person between 40 and 85 years old with oral cavity squamous cell carcinoma. The V and J segments used are TRBV4-2 and TRBJ1-1; 8 nucleotides in the junction match TRBD1. The input for sequencing was tumor tissue, taken after nivolumab (anti-PD-1) treatment. The CDR3 corresponds to CASSQLGQGRGTEAFF. The sequence in DNA is TGTGCCAGCAGCCAACTAGGACAGGGAAGGGGGACTGAAGCTTTCTTT.